This T cell receptor (beta chain) appears in the sequencing data of a study of cytomegalovirus exposure and HLA in healthy donors. In the study overall: Earlier sequencing of 150 million to 200 million T cells yielded about 120 million unique TCR beta sequences. There were more than 350 genotyped donors. Of these, 81% fell in the genetic ancestry cluster associated with self-reported Caucasian donors. Overall study results and limits: Upon later analysis, HLA-associated TCR beta chains proved more clonally expanded than other, equally common chains.

This clone was seen a handful of times. Its matching antigen is unknown. PCR was performed using 60 Vbeta and 13 Jbeta primers. The authors' processing: Later reanalysis found around 80 million unique TCR beta chains, some 10 million of them shared. This table comes from immunoSEQ multiplex PCR, and its TCRdb copy is limited to in-frame clones, with some not included. For V, J and clone size, that table is used; D and trimming come from the DNA. The table has about 140,000 clones, approximately 84% seen once. The CDR3 has 13 amino acids. After removal of 1 base from V and 6 bases from J, the junction contained 3 bases not matched to a gene. Germline values: CDR1 SGHNT, CDR2 YYREEE (reference sequence).

The sequencing sample was made of PBMCs. The sequence came from a man under 40 in good health and CMV-seropositive. This chain connects TRBV5-4 to TRBJ2-7; TRBD2 aligns across 8 bases. As DNA, the CDR3 is TGTGCCAGCAGCTTGCGGGAGGGCTCCGAGCAGTACTTC. It specifies CASSLREGSEQYF.